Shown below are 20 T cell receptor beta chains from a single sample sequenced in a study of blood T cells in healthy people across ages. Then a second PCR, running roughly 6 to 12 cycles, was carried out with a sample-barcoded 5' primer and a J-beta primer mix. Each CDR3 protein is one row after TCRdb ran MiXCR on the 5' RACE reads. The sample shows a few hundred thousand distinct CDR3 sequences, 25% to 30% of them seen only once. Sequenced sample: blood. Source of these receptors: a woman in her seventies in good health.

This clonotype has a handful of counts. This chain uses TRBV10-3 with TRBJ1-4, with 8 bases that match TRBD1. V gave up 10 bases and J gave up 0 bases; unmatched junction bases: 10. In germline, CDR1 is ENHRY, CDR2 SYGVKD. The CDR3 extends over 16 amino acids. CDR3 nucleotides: TGTGCCACGAAAGGACAGGGAGTGGCAACTAATGAAAAACTGTTTTTT. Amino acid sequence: CATKGQGVATNEKLFF.

CDR3 amino acids: CSASSSGPSYEQYF. The CDR3 DNA follows: TGCAGTGCTAGTTCGAGCGGTCCCTCCTACGAGCAGTACTTC. This chain links TRBV20-1 with TRBJ2-7; D is possibly TRBD2 (5 bases). V gave up 3 bases and J gave up 0 bases, with 12 bases separating them. Germline CDR1 reads DFQATT; CDR2 reads SNEGSKA (reference sequence). The length of the CDR3 is 14 residues.

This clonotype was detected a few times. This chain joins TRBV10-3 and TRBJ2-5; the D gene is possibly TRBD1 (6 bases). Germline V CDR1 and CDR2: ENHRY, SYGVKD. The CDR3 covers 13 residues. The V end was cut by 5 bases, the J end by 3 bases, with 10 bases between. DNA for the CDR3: TGTGCCATCAGTTTAGGGACAAAAGAGACCCAGTACTTC. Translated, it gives CAISLGTKETQYF.

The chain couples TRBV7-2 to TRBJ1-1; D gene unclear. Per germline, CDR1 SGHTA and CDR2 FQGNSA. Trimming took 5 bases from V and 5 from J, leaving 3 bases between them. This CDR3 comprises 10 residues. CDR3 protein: CASSHTEAFF. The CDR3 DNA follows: TGTGCCAGCAGCCATACTGAAGCTTTCTTT.

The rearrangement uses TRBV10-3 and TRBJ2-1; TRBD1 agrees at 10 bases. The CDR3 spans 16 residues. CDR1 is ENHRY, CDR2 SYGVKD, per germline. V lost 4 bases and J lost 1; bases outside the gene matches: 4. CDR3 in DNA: TGTGCCATCAGTGGGGGGACAGGGGTATCCTACAATGAGCAGTTCTTC. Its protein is CAISGGTGVSYNEQFF.

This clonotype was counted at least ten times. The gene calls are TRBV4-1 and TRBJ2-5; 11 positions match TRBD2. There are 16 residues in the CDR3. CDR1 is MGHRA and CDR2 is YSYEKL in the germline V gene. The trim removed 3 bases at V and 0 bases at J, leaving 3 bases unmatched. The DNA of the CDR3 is TGCGCCAGCAGCCAGGGGACTAGCGGTTACCAAGAGACCCAGTACTTC. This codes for CASSQGTSGYQETQYF.

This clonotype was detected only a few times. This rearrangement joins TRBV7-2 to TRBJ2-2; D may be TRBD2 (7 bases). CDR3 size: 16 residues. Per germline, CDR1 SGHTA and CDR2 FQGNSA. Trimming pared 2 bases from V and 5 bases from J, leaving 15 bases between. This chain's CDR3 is CASSLSAGARTGELFF. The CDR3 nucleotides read TGTGCCAGCAGCTTATCGGCGGGGGCCAGAACCGGGGAGCTGTTTTTT.

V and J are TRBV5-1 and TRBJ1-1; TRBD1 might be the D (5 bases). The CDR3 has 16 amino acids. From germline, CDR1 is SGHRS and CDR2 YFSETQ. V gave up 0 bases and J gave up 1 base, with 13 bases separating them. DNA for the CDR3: TGCGCCAGCAGCTTGGGTGGGGGTCAGGGGAACACTGAAGCTTTCTTT. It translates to CASSLGGGQGNTEAFF. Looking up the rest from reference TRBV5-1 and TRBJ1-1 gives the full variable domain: KAGVTQTPRYLIKTRGQQVTLSCSPISGHRSVSWYQQTPGQGLQFLFEYFSETQRNKGNFPGRFSGRQFSNSRSEMNVSTLELGDSALYLCASSLGGGQGNTEAFFGQGTRLTVV.

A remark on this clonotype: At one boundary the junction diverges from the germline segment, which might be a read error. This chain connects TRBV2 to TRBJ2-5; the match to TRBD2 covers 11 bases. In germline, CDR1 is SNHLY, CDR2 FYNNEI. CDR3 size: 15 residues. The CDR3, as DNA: TGTGCCAGCAGACGACTAGCGGGGACCCAAGAGACCCGGTACTTC. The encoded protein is CASRRLAGTQETRYF.

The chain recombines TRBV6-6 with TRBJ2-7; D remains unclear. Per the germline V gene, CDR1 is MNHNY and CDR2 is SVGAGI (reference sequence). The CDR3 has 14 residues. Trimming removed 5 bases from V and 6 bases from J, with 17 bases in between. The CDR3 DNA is TGTGCCAGCAGTCCCAACCGGGTCCCCTTCGAGCAGTACTTC. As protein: CASSPNRVPFEQYF.

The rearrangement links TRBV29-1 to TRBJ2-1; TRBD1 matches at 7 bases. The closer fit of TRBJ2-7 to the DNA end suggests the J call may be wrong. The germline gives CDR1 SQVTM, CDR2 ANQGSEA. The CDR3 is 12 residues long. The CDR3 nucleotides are TGCAGCGTCGGACAGGTCGCTTACGAGCAGTACTTC. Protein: CSVGQVAYEQYF.

CDR3 sequence reads: CASRGQGMGTDTQYF. The CDR3, as DNA: TGTGCCAGCAGGGGACAGGGGATGGGTACAGATACGCAGTATTTT. The rearrangement uses TRBV2 and TRBJ2-3, with TRBD1 matching over 10 bases. Unmatched junction bases numbered 6, after V lost 6 bases and J lost 3 bases. The germline V gene has CDR1 SNHLY and CDR2 FYNNEI. CDR3 length equals 15 residues.

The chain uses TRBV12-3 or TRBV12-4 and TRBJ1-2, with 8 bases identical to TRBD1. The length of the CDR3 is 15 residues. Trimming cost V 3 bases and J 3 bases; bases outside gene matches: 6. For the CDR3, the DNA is TGTGCCAGCAGTTTTGGCAGGGGGCTCTACTATGGCTACACCTTC. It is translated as CASSFGRGLYYGYTF.

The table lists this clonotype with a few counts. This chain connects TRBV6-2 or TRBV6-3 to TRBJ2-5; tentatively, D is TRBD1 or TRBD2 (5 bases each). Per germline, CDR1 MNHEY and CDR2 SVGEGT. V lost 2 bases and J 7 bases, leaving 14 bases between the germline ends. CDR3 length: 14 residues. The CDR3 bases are TGTGCCAGCAGTTACGGAGCCCCTGGGGGGACCCAGTACTTC. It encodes CASSYGAPGGTQYF.

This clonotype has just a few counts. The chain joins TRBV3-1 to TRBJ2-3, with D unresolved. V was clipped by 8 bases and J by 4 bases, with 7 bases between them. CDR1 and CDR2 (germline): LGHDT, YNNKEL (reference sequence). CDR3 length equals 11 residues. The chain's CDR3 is CASYGPDTQYF. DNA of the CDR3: TGTGCCAGCTACGGACCAGATACGCAGTATTTT.

The CDR3 is CASRLDGGVARNEQFF. CDR3 nucleotides: TGCGCCAGCAGATTAGACGGGGGGGTAGCGCGAAATGAGCAGTTCTTC. The chain is built from TRBV5-1 and TRBJ2-1; 8 bases align to TRBD2. The CDR3 contains 16 residues. The germline V gene encodes CDR1 SGHRS and CDR2 YFSETQ. J lost 7 bases, V lost 5 bases, and 14 bases had no gene match.

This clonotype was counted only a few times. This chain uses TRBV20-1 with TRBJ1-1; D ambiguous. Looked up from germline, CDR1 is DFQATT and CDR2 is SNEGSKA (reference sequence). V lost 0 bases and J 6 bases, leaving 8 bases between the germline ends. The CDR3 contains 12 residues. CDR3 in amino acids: CSARDRFPEAFF. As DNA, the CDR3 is TGCAGTGCTAGAGATCGGTTTCCTGAAGCTTTCTTT.

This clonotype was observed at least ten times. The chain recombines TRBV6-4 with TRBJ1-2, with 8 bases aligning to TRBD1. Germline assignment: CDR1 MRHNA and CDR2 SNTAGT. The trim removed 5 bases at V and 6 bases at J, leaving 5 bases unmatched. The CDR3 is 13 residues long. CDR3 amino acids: CASSFDRGDGYTF. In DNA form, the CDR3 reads TGTGCCAGCAGTTTTGACAGGGGCGATGGCTACACCTTC.

CDR3 amino acids: CASRDSGSYNEQFF. The CDR3 DNA reads TGTGCCAGCAGAGACTCGGGCTCCTACAATGAGCAGTTCTTC. The chain recombines TRBV6-2 or TRBV6-3 with TRBJ2-1, with D unresolved. With 6 bases removed from V and 0 bases from J, the gap between germline ends came to 9 bases. The CDR3 covers 14 residues. Germline CDR1 and CDR2: MNHEY and SVGEGT.

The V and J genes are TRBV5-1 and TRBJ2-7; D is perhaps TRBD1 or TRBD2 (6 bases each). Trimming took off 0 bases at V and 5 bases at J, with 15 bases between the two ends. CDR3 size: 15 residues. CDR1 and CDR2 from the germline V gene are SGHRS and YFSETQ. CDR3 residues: CASSLAGAGEDEQYF. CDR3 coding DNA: TGCGCCAGCAGCTTGGCCGGAGCAGGGGAGGACGAGCAGTACTTC.